This T cell receptor (beta chain) was sequenced for a study of blood T cell repertoires in COVID-19. Study-level background: Sites across the United States, Italy and Spain contributed samples from acute and convalescent COVID-19.

The CDR3 loop spans 15 amino acids. The trim removed 6 bases at V and 2 bases at J, leaving 5 bases unmatched. Germline CDR1 is MRHNA and CDR2 is SNTAGT. Authors' analysis steps: Cell counts per sample came from amplifying reference gene primers. The method was immunoSEQ multiplex PCR; TCRdb's version includes in-frame clones alone and lacks a portion of them. V, J and clone size reflect that table, while D and trimming were determined from the DNA. The table includes about 260,000 clones, about 86% detected once. Participants came from 24 US areas, aged roughly 18 to 89 years. The receptor was isolated from a man aged 25 to 45 with acute COVID-19. Material: PBMCs or T cells enriched from blood (not recorded which). V and J are TRBV6-4 and TRBJ2-2, with 8 positions matching TRBD2. CDR3 sequence: CASRASGRNTGELFF. The CDR3 DNA sequence: TGTGCCAGCAGAGCTAGCGGGCGTAACACCGGGGAGCTGTTTTTT.